This entry is about one T cell receptor (beta chain). This clonotype appeared a single time. There is no known antigen for this receptor. The input lacks base qualities; no much larger clone sits a single base away. Receptors were amplified or captured by 5' RACE. This sample was sequenced with an Illumina HiSeq 2500. The second PCR ran for about 6 to 11 cycles and used a J-beta primer mix along with a sample-barcoded 5' primer. A template-switch 5' adaptor carrying 12 random nucleotides introduced a unique molecular identifier onto each TCR beta cDNA molecule. Each sample yielded at least 2.5 million CDR3-containing paired-end reads. First-strand cDNA was synthesized from all RNA with the Mint cDNA synthesis kit, primed by a TRBC-specific oligonucleotide. After uracil-DNA glycosylase treatment, a first 18-cycle PCR used universal primers M1SS and BC2_uni_R on all cDNA. The original methods were these. Normalization of each sample was performed by random selection of 1 million high-quality reads, each carrying a distinct molecular identifier. Reads with shared molecular identifiers were discarded instead of being binned into consensus sequences. MiTCR, with a Q25 quality threshold and the strictest error-elimination algorithm, was used for CDR3 identification, clonotype clustering and error correction. Lower-bound total TCR beta diversity was estimated with a nonparametric unseen species model using Euler transformation. The public reads were reprocessed in TCRdb via fastp at Q25 and MiXCR, keeping in-frame beta chains. For every CDR3 protein sequence, its rows merge into one entry that carries the most common genes and DNA. These V and J calls originate from TCRdb's pipeline instead of the authors' own analysis. The sample records 910,000 or so distinct CDR3 sequences, roughly 51% of which are singletons. The ten largest clones add up to about a fifth of the sample.

According to the germline V gene (reference sequence), CDR1 reads MNHEY and CDR2 reads SMNVEV. Reading from cysteine to phenylalanine, the CDR3 counts 15 amino acids. The read is trimmed to its CDR3 DNA, 45 bases read in frame from base 1. The sample originates from a study of blood T cells in healthy people across ages (dated by TCRdb to the mid-2010s). Concerning the study at large: In model experiments, template switching captured roughly one uniquely barcoded TCR beta cDNA molecule for every two T cells. The study measured age-related changes in TCR beta repertoire diversity using deep sequencing normalized with unique cDNA molecular identifiers. Donors were grouped into four age groups: young (average about 15 years), middle-aged (roughly 40), aged (around 60) and long-lived (roughly 80). Donors of different ages were randomly distributed across sequencing lanes to avoid experimental bias. Two additional independent replicas of 1 million unique cDNA reads from the same blood draw were analyzed for two donors (one aged 18 to 30 and one aged 80 or older).

Study-level results and caveats: Compared with the aged group, more naive CD4+ T cells, fewer expanded clones and increased TCR diversity were shown by the long-lived group, suggesting age selection. Observed TCR beta diversity correlated strongly with the percentage of naive T cells measured by flow cytometry. Because donor CMV infection status was unknown, age-related changes in expanded clonotypes were potentially confounded. As age increased, observed TCR beta diversity per million T cells dropped in a roughly linear way, and a significant reduction was already evident by age about 40. Total diversity estimates from one million sequenced T cells were considered lower bounds and underestimates. Bulk unsorted PBMC profiling prevented conclusive comparison of naive and antigen-experienced compartments.

Systemically healthy Caucasian individuals from Russia, some 36 in total and aged about 6 to 100 years, were included as donors. Each donor gave about 9.2 milliliters of peripheral blood, drawn into EDTA-treated Vacutainer tubes. PBMCs were isolated by Ficoll-Paque density-gradient centrifugation, with at least 7 million obtained per sample. Total RNA, at least 6 micrograms per sample, was extracted from PBMCs with Trizol reagent. For every donor, flow cytometry on a PBMC aliquot measured the percentage of naive CD45RAhigh/CD27high T cells. The sequence was collected from an older woman in good health. The sample taken for sequencing was blood. Here the chain combines TRBV27 and TRBJ2-5; the D gene is not confidently resolved. TRBJ2-7 matches the DNA end more closely, so the J call is doubtful. The CDR3 sequence is CASSFGRVPDYEQYF. In nucleotide form, the sequence is TGTGCCAGCAGTTTCGGACGGGTGCCGGACTACGAGCAGTACTTC.